Listed below are T cell receptor beta chains from one sample, sequenced in a study of T cell repertoires in cytomegalovirus infection. MiXCR, applied by TCRdb to the reads, yields one record per CDR3 protein. The sample comprises about 310,000 distinct CDR3 sequences, about a sixth of which are singletons, and 12% rests with the top ten. The specimen sequenced was PBMCs. These receptors all stem from a human donor in good health (CMV status not recorded). Some clones in this sample may be carry-over from other donors' samples. Both conserved end residues are part of each CDR3. D genes are given only for firm matches. Only some rows state a clone size, as once, few, many or a class for expanded clones.

CDR3 DNA	CDR3 protein	V gene	D gene	J gene	clone size	CDR3 length
TGTGCCAGCAGTTATGTAGCGGGGGCCAACGGGGAGACCCAGTACTTC	CASSYVAGANGETQYF	TRBV6-5	TRBD2	TRBJ2-5	NA	16
TGCAGTGCTATACGACAGGGGCACGAGACCCAGTACTTC	CSAIRQGHETQYF	TRBV20-1	TRBD1	TRBJ2-5	few	13
TGTGCCAGCAGCTTCTCAGGAGGAGGGGCCTACGAGCAGTACTTC	CASSFSGGGAYEQYF	TRBV7-2	NA	TRBJ2-7	many	15
TGCAGCGTTGCCCAGGGGGCAACTGAAGCTTTCTTT	CSVAQGATEAFF	TRBV29-1	TRBD1	TRBJ1-1	few	12
TGTGCCAGAAGCTTGCCCCACGGCCAGCGGGGCACCTTCTCCTACAATGAGCAGTTCTTC	CARSLPHGQRGTFSYNEQFF	TRBV5-3	TRBD2	TRBJ2-1	few	20
TGTGCCAGCACGGGACAGGCCAGCACAGATACGCAGTATTTT	CASTGQASTDTQYF	TRBV2	TRBD1	TRBJ2-3	few	14
TGCGCCAGCAGCCAGTCTAGATCTAATGAAAAACTGTTTTTT	CASSQSRSNEKLFF	TRBV4-1	NA	TRBJ1-4	few	14
TGTGCCAGCAGTGAAGGGGGGGGGGGCACAGATACGCAGTATTTT	CASSEGGGGTDTQYF	TRBV2	TRBD2	TRBJ2-3	NA	15
TGTGCCAGCCAAGCCGCCGACAGGGTACATAGTGGCTACACCTTC	CASQAADRVHSGYTF	TRBV19	TRBD1	TRBJ1-2	many	15
TGCGCCAGCAGCTTGGGGGGACAGGGAGGAGGTGAAGCTTTCTTT	CASSLGGQGGGEAFF	TRBV5-1	TRBD1	TRBJ1-1	NA	15
TGTGCCATCAGGACTGACACAGATACGCAGTATTTT	CAIRTDTDTQYF	TRBV10-3	NA	TRBJ2-3	NA	12
TGTGCCAGCGCACCGGGACTAGCATACACCGGGGAGCTGTTTTTT	CASAPGLAYTGELFF	TRBV27	TRBD2	TRBJ2-2	NA	15
TGTGCCAGCAATATAATGGAGGGGGCAGATACGCAGTATTTT	CASNIMEGADTQYF	TRBV12-3/TRBV12-4	NA	TRBJ2-3	few	14
TGTGCCAGCAGTTACTGGAAGACAGGGAAGAACACTGAAGCTTTCTTT	CASSYWKTGKNTEAFF	TRBV6-2/TRBV6-3	TRBD1	TRBJ1-1	many	16
TGTGCCAGCAGCCCCTCCGGACACAGGGTGGATCAGCCCCAGCATTTT	CASSPSGHRVDQPQHF	TRBV7-9	NA	TRBJ1-5	many	16
TGTGCCAGCAGTTACTCGAACACGAACACCGGGGAGCTGTTTTTT	CASSYSNTNTGELFF	TRBV6-8	NA	TRBJ2-2	NA	15
TGTGCCAGCAGCTTGGACGGAGATTACTATGGCTACACCTTC	CASSLDGDYYGYTF	TRBV7-9	NA	TRBJ1-2	few	14
TGCAGTGCTAGAGCCACCATCGGACAGCCGAACACTGAAGCTTTCTTT	CSARATIGQPNTEAFF	TRBV20-1	NA	TRBJ1-1	many	16
TGCGCCAGCAGTTACTCGATTGGGCGTGTCAGGGTCAATCAGCACCAGCATTTT	CASSYSIGRVRVNQHQHF	TRBV6-6	NA	TRBJ1-5	NA	18
TGTGCCAGCAGTGATTCCCGGGACAGACGAGCCTACGAGCAGTACTTC	CASSDSRDRRAYEQYF	TRBV6-1	TRBD1	TRBJ2-7	few	16
TGTGCCAGCAGCCTTTCTTGGAACACTGAAGCTTTCTTT	CASSLSWNTEAFF	TRBV7-6	NA	TRBJ1-1	many	13
TGTGCCAGCTCAGTCGGGACAAACAATCAGCCCCAGCATTTT	CASSVGTNNQPQHF	TRBV11-2	NA	TRBJ1-5	few	14
TGTGCCAGCAGCCCCACACACGTTTCCGGCTACACCTTC	CASSPTHVSGYTF	TRBV5-6	NA	TRBJ1-2	few	13
TGTGCTGAGAAAGGGGGGCCGGGTGATACGCAGTATTTT	CAEKGGPGDTQYF	TRBV7-2	NA	TRBJ2-3	few	13
TGTGCCAGCAGCTTGACAGGGACTGACGGGGAGCTGTTTTTT	CASSLTGTDGELFF	TRBV5-4	NA	TRBJ2-2	NA	14
TGCAGCGTTGCTTTCGGACAGCGGACGTTCTACGAGCAGTACTTC	CSVAFGQRTFYEQYF	TRBV29-1	NA	TRBJ2-7	NA	15
TGTGCCAGCAGGAATACAGGGACAGATACGCAGTATTTT	CASRNTGTDTQYF	TRBV7-2	NA	TRBJ2-3	many	13
TGTGCCAGCAGCCAGACAAGTTCCCCGGGCACCTACAATGAGCAGTTCTTC	CASSQTSSPGTYNEQFF	TRBV7-6	NA	TRBJ2-1	many	17
TGTGCCAGCAGCACCCAGGATCAGCCCCAGCATTTT	CASSTQDQPQHF	TRBV7-9	NA	TRBJ1-5	many	12
TGTGCCAGCAGTGGGGGTCCTTACAATGAGCAGTTCTTC	CASSGGPYNEQFF	TRBV12-3/TRBV12-4	NA	TRBJ2-1	NA	13
TGCAGCATAATGCAGGGGGTACGGGTGGAGACCCAGTACTTC	CSIMQGVRVETQYF	TRBV29-1	TRBD1	TRBJ2-5	NA	14